These 6 T cell receptor beta chains originate from one sample sequenced in a study of response to subunit inactivated influenza vaccine. TCRdb reanalysed the RT-PCR reads using MiXCR and keeps one entry per CDR3 protein. The data show 530,000 or so distinct CDR3 sequences, with 25% seen just once and under 2.5% held by the top ten. Here the sequenced sample was CD4+ T cells sorted from PBMCs, taken around 5 days after vaccination. These receptors all stem from a man between 50 and 59 years old who received an inactivated influenza vaccine.

This clonotype was found a few times. This rearrangement joins TRBV20-1 to TRBJ2-7; 8 bases line up with TRBD1. Per the germline V gene, CDR1 is DFQATT and CDR2 is SNEGSKA (reference sequence). CDR3 size: 14 residues. J lost 3 bases, V lost 6 bases, and 10 bases had no gene match. The CDR3 coding sequence is TGCAGTGCCCCGGCCCACGGACAGGGCTACGAGCAGTACTTC. Its translation is CSAPAHGQGYEQYF.

This clonotype occurred once. This chain uses TRBV14 with TRBJ2-1, with 13 positions matching TRBD2. Germline CDR1 SGHDN, CDR2 FVKESK. CDR3 length equals 15 residues. Trimming at V came to 4 bases and at J to 5 bases, leaving 2 bases not matched to a gene. CDR3 protein: CASSRTSGSHNEQFF. CDR3 nucleotide sequence: TGTGCCAGCAGCCGGACTAGCGGGAGTCACAATGAGCAGTTCTTC.

This clonotype showed up just a few times. The genes are TRBV28 and TRBJ2-1; perhaps D is TRBD1 or TRBD2 (7 bases each). V shed 5 bases and J shed 5 bases, with 13 bases lying between them. Germline loops: CDR1 MDHEN, CDR2 SYDVKM. The CDR3 extends over 14 amino acids. The CDR3 spells CASSLQGRDNEQFF. CDR3 nucleotide sequence: TGTGCCAGCAGTCTACAGGGGAGGGACAATGAGCAGTTCTTC.

The CDR3 sequence: CASSKDSGESGTQYF. The CDR3 nucleotides are TGTGCCAGCAGTAAGGATTCAGGGGAGTCGGGGACCCAGTACTTC. This chain uses TRBV2 with TRBJ2-5, with D tentatively TRBD1 (6 bases). The germline V gene has CDR1 SNHLY and CDR2 FYNNEI. The CDR3 totals 15 residues. The V and J ends lost 5 bases and 7 bases respectively, with 20 bases between them.

This clonotype was seen repeatedly, ten times or more. The chain links TRBV5-1 to TRBJ2-1; the match to TRBD1 covers 8 bases. V gave up 5 bases and J gave up 2 bases; unmatched junction bases: 6. The CDR3 is made up of 15 amino acids. CDR1 and CDR2 from the germline V gene are SGHRS and YFSETQ. CDR3: CASSSGTGPYNEQFF. In nucleotides, the CDR3 is TGCGCCAGCAGTTCCGGGACAGGTCCCTACAATGAGCAGTTCTTC.

In this sample, this clonotype turned up a few times. The CDR3 coding sequence is TGCAGCGTTATCGGGGGACAAGGAACCACCGGGGAGCTGTTTTTT. Residues: CSVIGGQGTTGELFF. The chain employs TRBV29-1 and TRBJ2-2; D tentatively reads TRBD1 or TRBD2 (6 bases each). The V gene lost 5 bases and the J gene lost 4 bases, with 17 bases spanning the gap. Germline CDR1 is SQVTM and CDR2 is ANQGSEA. The length of the CDR3 is 15 residues.